The next 15 T cell receptor beta chains were all read from a single sample in a study of human T cells and chemical hapten exposure (dated by TCRdb to the early 2020s). The time point tag for this specimen amounts to: patch test 1, 2 weeks after DPC sensitization. The treatment or condition label for this specimen denotes: therapeutic diphenylcyclopropenone sensitization with weekly scalp DPC. Libraries were constructed by RACE. Sequencing was performed on a NextSeq 500. Through fastp at Q25 and MiXCR, TCRdb rebuilt clones from the public reads, retaining in-frame beta chains. Duplicate CDR3 protein sequences are folded into a single record with the most common DNA and genes. For this sample there are tens of thousands of distinct CDR3 sequences; about 9.4% appear just once. The top ten hold 2.5% to 3.5% of the sample. The sample in question was whole blood, obtained in connection with sensitization to the hapten diphenylcyclopropenone (DPC). The receptors were gathered from a woman in her thirties or forties with alopecia areata. Some clones in this sample may be carry-over from other donors' samples.

This clonotype was found many times. The J gene is TRBJ2-7, the V gene TRBV6-2 or TRBV6-3; D gene ambiguous. The CDR3 length is 15 residues. Per germline, CDR1 MNHEY and CDR2 SVGEGT. V was trimmed by 0 bases and J by 4 bases, leaving 13 bases between them. This CDR3 reads CASSYSLTQEYEQYF. Here the CDR3 DNA reads TGTGCCAGCAGTTACTCGTTGACTCAGGAGTACGAGCAGTACTTC.

This clonotype was recorded at least ten times. V is TRBV20-1 and J is TRBJ2-2, with D unresolved. Between the trimmed V and J ends, which lost 1 base and 3 bases, there was a span of 3 bases. CDR3 length: 12 amino acids. Germline CDR1 and CDR2: DFQATT and SNEGSKA (reference sequence). The CDR3 sequence is CSARADTGELFF. The CDR3 DNA sequence: TGCAGTGCTAGAGCGGACACCGGGGAGCTGTTTTTT.

This clonotype was recorded a few times. The chain joins TRBV20-1 to TRBJ2-7; D possibly corresponds to TRBD1 (5 bases). The CDR3 is 11 residues long. The V end lost 7 bases, the J end lost 1 base, and 8 bases lay between the germline ends. CDR1 and CDR2 (germline): DFQATT, SNEGSKA (reference sequence). CDR3: CSGRDSYEQYF. In DNA, the CDR3 is TGCAGTGGCAGGGATTCCTACGAGCAGTACTTC.

This clonotype was picked up many times. This rearrangement joins TRBV7-2 to TRBJ2-3; 7 bases align to TRBD1. CDR1 and CDR2 from the germline V gene are SGHTA and FQGNSA. J lost 0 bases, V lost 1 base, and 1 base had no gene match. CDR3 length: 15 residues. The CDR3 DNA follows: TGTGCCAGCAGCTTAGAGGGGGCTAGCACAGATACGCAGTATTTT. It encodes CASSLEGASTDTQYF. Filled out from reference TRBV7-2 and TRBJ2-3, the complete variable domain reads GAGVSQSPSNKVTEKGKDVELRCDPISGHTALYWYRQSLGQGLEFLIYFQGNSAPDKSGLPSDRFSAERTGGSVSTLTIQRTQQEDSAVYLCASSLEGASTDTQYFGPGTRLTVL.

This clonotype appeared many times. The chain's CDR3 is CASSQRDRGAKNIQYF. The DNA for the CDR3 is TGCGCCAGCAGCCAGAGGGACAGGGGAGCCAAAAACATTCAGTACTTC. The chain couples TRBV4-1 to TRBJ2-4; 10 bases line up with TRBD1. Germline V CDR1 and CDR2: MGHRA, YSYEKL. This CDR3 is 16 amino acids long. Losses at the gene ends were 3 bases for V and 0 bases for J; bases not matched to a gene: 2.

This clonotype was seen at least ten times. The chain carries TRBV10-3 and TRBJ2-1; 9 bases are shared with TRBD2. The V gene end was trimmed by 7 bases and the J gene end by 8 bases; junction bases not matched to a gene: 12. The CDR3 consists of 15 residues. CDR1 and CDR2 (germline): ENHRY, SYGVKD. The CDR3 DNA sequence: TGTGCCATCAAACCGGCCAGCGGGGGGATGGATGAGCAGTTCTTC. It yields the protein CAIKPASGGMDEQFF.

This clonotype was counted many times. The chain uses TRBV6-5 and TRBJ2-3, with D perhaps given as TRBD1 or TRBD2 (5 bases each). The V and J ends lost 3 bases and 0 bases respectively, with 16 bases between them. Germline CDR1 is MNHEY and CDR2 is SVGAGI. CDR3 length: 17 residues. The CDR3 loop reads CASSYGTDNSSTDTQYF. Written as DNA, the CDR3 is TGTGCCAGCAGTTATGGGACGGACAATTCTAGCACAGATACGCAGTATTTT.

The chain combines TRBV7-2 with TRBJ2-7; 10 positions match TRBD2. The CDR3 spans 15 residues. The germline V gene encodes CDR1 SGHTA and CDR2 FQGNSA. Trimming at V came to 8 bases and at J to 0 bases, leaving 7 bases not matched to a gene. Here the CDR3 DNA reads TGTGCCAGCGCTAAGAGACTAGCGGGCTCCTACGAGCAGTACTTC. It is translated as CASAKRLAGSYEQYF.

This clonotype was seen repeatedly, ten times or more. This chain uses TRBV18 with TRBJ1-6, with D hard to call. Per the germline V gene, CDR1 is KGHSH and CDR2 is LQKENI. With 6 bases removed from V and 8 bases from J, the gap between germline ends came to 17 bases. This CDR3 region has 15 residues. The CDR3 is CASSPAHDGDSPLHF. In DNA, the CDR3 is TGTGCCAGCTCCCCAGCACACGATGGCGATTCACCCCTCCACTTT.

This clonotype was detected a few times. The chain links TRBV7-2 to TRBJ2-1, with D tentatively TRBD2 (6 bases). Trimming took 3 bases from V and 9 from J, leaving 9 bases between them. The CDR3 has 12 residues. Germline loops: CDR1 SGHTA, CDR2 FQGNSA. CDR3 sequence reads: CASSFGGPEQFF. CDR3 DNA sequence: TGTGCCAGCAGCTTCGGGGGTCCTGAGCAGTTCTTC.

The chain uses TRBV12-3 or TRBV12-4 and TRBJ1-1; TRBD1 agrees at 7 bases. The CDR3 has 14 amino acids. The trim removed 5 bases at V and 2 bases at J, leaving 5 bases unmatched. Written as DNA, the CDR3 is TGTGCCAGCAGTCCCGGACAGGTCAACACTGAAGCTTTCTTT. It yields the protein CASSPGQVNTEAFF.

This clonotype was counted a few times. The chain uses TRBV14 and TRBJ1-1; tentative D call: TRBD1 (5 bases). The CDR3 is 14 amino acids. The germline CDR1 and CDR2 sequences are SGHDN and FVKESK. Trimming removed 0 bases at V and 6 bases at J, with 11 bases between. DNA of the CDR3: TGTGCCAGCAGCCAAGATAAGTGGGGGTCTGAAGCTTTCTTT. It yields the protein CASSQDKWGSEAFF. Full variable domain (remainder filled in from reference TRBV14 and TRBJ1-1): EAGVTQFPSHSVIEKGQTVTLRCDPISGHDNLYWYRRVMGKEIKFLLHFVKESKQDESGMPNNRFLAERTGGTYSTLKVQPAELEDSGVYFCASSQDKWGSEAFFGQGTRLTVV.

V usage is TRBV6-1 and J usage is TRBJ2-4; 7 bases are a match to TRBD2. Germline V gives CDR1 MNHNS, CDR2 SASEGT. V shed 1 base and J 1 base; nucleotides not matched to a gene: 7. This CDR3 is 17 amino acids long. The CDR3 loop is CASSEGGGVGAKNIQYF. DNA for the CDR3: TGTGCCAGCAGTGAAGGGGGGGGAGTAGGGGCCAAAAACATTCAGTACTTC.

This clonotype was counted between two and nine times. This chain joins TRBV3-1 and TRBJ2-1; 9 positions agree with TRBD2. This CDR3 region has 15 residues. With 0 bases clipped from V and 7 bases from J, the junction kept 4 bases outside the gene matches. Looked up from germline, CDR1 is LGHDT and CDR2 is YNNKEL (reference sequence). This CDR3 is CASSQDAGGPNEQFF. DNA for the CDR3: TGTGCCAGCAGCCAAGACGCGGGGGGGCCTAATGAGCAGTTCTTC.

This clonotype was seen ten or more times. This chain joins TRBV5-1 and TRBJ1-2, with a weak D call TRBD1 (6 bases). This CDR3 has 14 residues. Germline CDR1 is SGHRS and CDR2 is YFSETQ. The V end was cut by 1 base, the J end by 4 bases, with 11 bases between. The CDR3: CASSLWDTAYGYTF. CDR3 coding DNA: TGCGCCAGCAGCTTGTGGGACACCGCCTATGGCTACACCTTC.